A single sample is the source of the 8 T cell receptor beta chains below, sequenced in a study of CD8 T cells in ankylosing spondylitis. The study's findings and limits: Blood of patients with ankylosing spondylitis appeared to be characterized by a TCR beta motif of roughly eight highly homologous variants.

Their cognate antigens are unknown. TCRdb called the 5' RACE reads again in MiXCR, with one record for every CDR3 protein. The sample has hundreds of thousands of distinct CDR3 sequences, approximately 10% seen once; the top ten hold 0.51%. Sequences were obtained from blood, either unsorted or a sorted T cell fraction (not recorded which). These receptors originate from a male donor with ankylosing spondylitis.

V gene TRBV6-2 or TRBV6-3 combines with J gene TRBJ1-1, with a possible D match to TRBD1 (6 bases). CDR3 length equals 16 residues. Trimming took off 2 bases at V and 1 base at J, with 14 bases between the two ends. Per the germline V gene, CDR1 is MNHEY and CDR2 is SVGEGT. This chain's CDR3 is CASSYHHRDWNTEAFF. CDR3 DNA sequence: TGTGCCAGCAGTTACCACCACAGGGACTGGAACACTGAAGCTTTCTTT.

J is TRBJ2-7 and V is TRBV6-5; no definite D call. Germline loops: CDR1 MNHEY, CDR2 SVGAGI. The V gene lost 0 bases and the J gene lost 2 bases, with 11 bases spanning the gap. The CDR3 is 15 amino acids. The CDR3 sequence: CASSYSLVAPYEQYF. The CDR3 bases are TGTGCCAGCAGTTACTCTCTCGTTGCGCCCTACGAGCAGTACTTC.

This clonotype was seen many times. The chain has TRBV7-2 and TRBJ2-7; possible D gene TRBD2, 6 bases. The CDR3 contains 13 residues. V lost 2 bases and J 3 bases, leaving 8 bases between the germline ends. Germline CDR1 and CDR2: SGHTA and FQGNSA. The chain's CDR3 is CASSLSRDYEQYF. For the CDR3, the DNA is TGTGCCAGCAGCTTATCGCGGGACTACGAGCAGTACTTC.

There are a few counts of this clonotype. The rearrangement joins TRBV6-5 to TRBJ1-1; D is possibly TRBD1 (6 bases). The V gene's germline CDR1 is MNHEY and CDR2 SVGAGI. V lost 4 bases and J lost 1, with 13 bases in between. This CDR3 contains 15 residues. This CDR3 reads CASSSHFRGNTEAFF. The CDR3 nucleotides read TGTGCCAGCAGTTCCCATTTCAGGGGGAACACTGAAGCTTTCTTT.

The chain carries TRBV5-1 and TRBJ1-1, with unresolved D. There are 14 residues in the CDR3. CDR1 and CDR2 from the germline V gene are SGHRS and YFSETQ. The V end lost 1 base, the J end lost 4 bases, and 11 bases lay between the germline ends. Written as DNA, the CDR3 is TGCGCCAGCAGCTTGTACTTCCCGGGCACTGAAGCTTTCTTT. Its protein product is CASSLYFPGTEAFF.

This clonotype was counted a few times. The V and J genes are TRBV9 and TRBJ2-5, with 8 bases aligning to TRBD2. V shed 3 bases, J shed 5 bases, and the junction held 6 bases outside the gene matches. The CDR3 covers 14 residues. In germline, CDR1 is SGDLS, CDR2 YYNGEE. In DNA, the CDR3 is TGTGCCAGCAGCGCCGGGGGGGCATCGGAGACCCAGTACTTC. Translation: CASSAGGASETQYF.

Written as DNA, the CDR3 is TGTGCCAGCAGTTACTACCCGACAGGGCCCTACGAGCAGTACTTC. This gives the protein CASSYYPTGPYEQYF. The genes are TRBV6-2 or TRBV6-3 and TRBJ2-7; 7 bases are a match to TRBD1. V lost 1 base and J lost 2; bases outside the gene matches: 5. CDR1 MNHEY and CDR2 SVGEGT come from the germline V gene. The CDR3 spans 15 residues.

This chain uses TRBV4-3 with TRBJ2-7; no clear D. Trimming pared 1 base from V and 0 bases from J, leaving 13 bases between. The CDR3 loop spans 16 amino acids. Germline assignment: CDR1 LGHNA and CDR2 YSLEER. CDR3 DNA: TGCGCCAGCAGCCAAGTATTGGATTCAGACTCCTACGAGCAGTACTTC. Residues: CASSQVLDSDSYEQYF.